This TCR beta chain is from a study of T-cell reconstitution after alpha-beta-depleted transplantation in children. Study-level points and caveats: Some patients' high day-60 TCRbeta diversity was traced to surviving recipient T cells and thymic progenitors. T-cell counts and diversity were attributed mostly to newly produced T cells one year after transplant.

V lost 3 bases and J lost 10, with 13 bases in between. The CDR3 sequence is 13 residues long. Researchers prepared the TCRbeta library using unique molecular identifiers, the study reports. TCRdb processed the PCR reads anew with MiXCR; each CDR3 protein has one entry. Counted here are 250,000 to 300,000 distinct CDR3 sequences, 11% occurring once; the ten biggest clones make up around a quarter. This clonotype was found many times. Its target is not known. The starting material was peripheral blood, obtained 180 days after TCRalphabeta/CD19-depleted stem cell transplant. The TCR was taken from a male patient aged 2-10 years who had a stem cell transplant for chronic granulomatous disease, so the T cells may come from the graft donor. The J gene is TRBJ2-1, the V gene TRBV12-3 or TRBV12-4; D unclear. The CDR3, as DNA: TGTGCCAGCAGTTTGGTCTCCCTTTTAGAGCAGTTCTTC. The encoded protein is CASSLVSLLEQFF.